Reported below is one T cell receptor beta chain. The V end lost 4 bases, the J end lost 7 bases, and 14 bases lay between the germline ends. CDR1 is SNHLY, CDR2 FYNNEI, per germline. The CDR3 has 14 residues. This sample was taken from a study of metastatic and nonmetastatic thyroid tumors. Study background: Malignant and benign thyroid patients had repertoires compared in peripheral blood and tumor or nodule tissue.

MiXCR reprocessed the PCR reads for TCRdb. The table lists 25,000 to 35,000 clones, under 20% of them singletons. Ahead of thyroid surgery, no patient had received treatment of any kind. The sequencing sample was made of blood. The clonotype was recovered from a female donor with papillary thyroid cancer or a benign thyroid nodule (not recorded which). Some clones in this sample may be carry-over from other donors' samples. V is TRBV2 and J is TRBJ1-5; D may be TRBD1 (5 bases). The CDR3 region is CASSGGQGHQPQHF. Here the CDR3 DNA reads TGTGCCAGCAGTGGAGGTCAGGGTCACCAGCCCCAGCATTTT.